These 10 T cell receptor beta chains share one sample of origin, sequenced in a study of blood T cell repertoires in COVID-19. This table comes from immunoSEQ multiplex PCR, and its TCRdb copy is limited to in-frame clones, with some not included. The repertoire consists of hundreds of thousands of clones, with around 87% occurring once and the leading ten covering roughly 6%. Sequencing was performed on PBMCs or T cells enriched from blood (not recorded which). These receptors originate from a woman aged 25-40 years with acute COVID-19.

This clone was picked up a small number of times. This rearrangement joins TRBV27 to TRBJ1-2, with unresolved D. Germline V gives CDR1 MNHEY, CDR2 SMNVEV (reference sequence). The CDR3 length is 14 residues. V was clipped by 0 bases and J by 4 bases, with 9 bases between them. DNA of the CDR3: TGTGCCAGCAGTTTATCGAACACAGCCTATGGCTACACCTTC. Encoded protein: CASSLSNTAYGYTF.

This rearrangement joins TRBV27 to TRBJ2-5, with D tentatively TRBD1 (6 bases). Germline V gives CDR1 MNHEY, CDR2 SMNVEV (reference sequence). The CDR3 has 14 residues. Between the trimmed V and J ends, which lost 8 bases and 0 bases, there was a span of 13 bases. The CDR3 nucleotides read TGTGCCAGCCGACCGGACAGTAACCAAGAGACCCAGTACTTC. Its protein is CASRPDSNQETQYF.

The CDR3 DNA reads as TGTGCCAGTACCCATTCGGGGGGGGCAGACTACAATGAGCAGTTCTTC. It encodes CASTHSGGADYNEQFF. The chain couples TRBV19 to TRBJ2-1, with 8 nucleotides matching TRBD2. The CDR3 length is 16 residues. Germline assignment: CDR1 LNHDA and CDR2 SQIVND (reference sequence). V lost 7 bases, J lost 3 bases, and 11 bases stayed unmatched.

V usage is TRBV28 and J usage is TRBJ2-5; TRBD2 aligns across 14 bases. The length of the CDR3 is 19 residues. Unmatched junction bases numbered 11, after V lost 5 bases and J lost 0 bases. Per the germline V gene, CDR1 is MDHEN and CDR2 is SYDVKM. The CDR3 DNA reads TGTGCCAGCAGTGCTGGACTAGCGGGAGGTAGGGGGTACCAAGAGACCCAGTACTTC. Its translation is CASSAGLAGGRGYQETQYF.

The CDR3 loop reads CASSPLQVMNTEAFF. The CDR3 nucleotides read TGTGCCAGCAGCCCATTACAGGTTATGAACACTGAAGCTTTCTTT. The genes are TRBV5-4 and TRBJ1-1, with a tentative D call TRBD1 (5 bases). The CDR3 has 15 amino acids. V gave up 4 bases and J gave up 0 bases, with 13 bases separating them. Germline lookup yields CDR1 SGHNT and CDR2 YYREEE (reference sequence).

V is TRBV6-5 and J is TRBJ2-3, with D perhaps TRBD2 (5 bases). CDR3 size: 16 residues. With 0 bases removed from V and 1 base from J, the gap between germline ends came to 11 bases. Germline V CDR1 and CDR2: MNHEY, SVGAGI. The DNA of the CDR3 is TGTGCCAGCAGTTACTCGGGGAGTATGGGCACAGATACGCAGTATTTT. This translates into CASSYSGSMGTDTQYF.

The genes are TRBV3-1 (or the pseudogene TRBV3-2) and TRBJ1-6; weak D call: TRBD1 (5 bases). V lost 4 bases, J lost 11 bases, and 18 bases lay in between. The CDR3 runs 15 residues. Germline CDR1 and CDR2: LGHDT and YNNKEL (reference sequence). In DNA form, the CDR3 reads TGTGCCAGCAGCCGGAGCCGTACAGGCCCTCCACCCCTCCACTTT. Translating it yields CASSRSRTGPPPLHF.

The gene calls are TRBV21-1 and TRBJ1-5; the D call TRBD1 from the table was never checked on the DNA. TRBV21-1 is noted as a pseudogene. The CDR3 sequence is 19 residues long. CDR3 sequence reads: CASNSQGSPTLDFNQPQHF. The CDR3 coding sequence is TGTGCCAGCAACTCACAGGGATCCCCCACACTTGATTTTAATCAGCCCCAGCATTTT.

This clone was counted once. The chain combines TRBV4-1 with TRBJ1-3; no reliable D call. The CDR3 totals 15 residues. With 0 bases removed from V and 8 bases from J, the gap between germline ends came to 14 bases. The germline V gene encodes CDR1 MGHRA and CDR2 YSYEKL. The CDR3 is CASSQDWGVVDTIYF. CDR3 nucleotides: TGCGCCAGCAGCCAAGATTGGGGAGTTGTAGACACCATATATTTT.

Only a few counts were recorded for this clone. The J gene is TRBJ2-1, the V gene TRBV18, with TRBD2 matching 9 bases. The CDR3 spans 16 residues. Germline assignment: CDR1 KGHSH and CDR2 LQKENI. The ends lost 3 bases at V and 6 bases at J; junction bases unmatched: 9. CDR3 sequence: CASSPASGKRVNEQFF. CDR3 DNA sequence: TGTGCCAGCTCACCGGCTAGCGGGAAGAGGGTCAATGAGCAGTTCTTC.